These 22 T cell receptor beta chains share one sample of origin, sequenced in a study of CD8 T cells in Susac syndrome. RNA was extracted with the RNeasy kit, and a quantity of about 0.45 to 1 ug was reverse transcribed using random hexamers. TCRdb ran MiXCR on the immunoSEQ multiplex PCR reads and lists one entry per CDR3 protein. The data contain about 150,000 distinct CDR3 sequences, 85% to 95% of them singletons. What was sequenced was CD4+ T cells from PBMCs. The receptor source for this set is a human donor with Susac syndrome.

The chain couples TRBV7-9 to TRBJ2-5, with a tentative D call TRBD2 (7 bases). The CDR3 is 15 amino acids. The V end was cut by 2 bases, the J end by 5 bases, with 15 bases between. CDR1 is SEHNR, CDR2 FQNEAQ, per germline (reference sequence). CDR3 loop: CASSLLGGPEETQYF. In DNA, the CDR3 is TGTGCCAGCAGCTTACTGGGGGGGCCGGAGGAGACCCAGTACTTC.

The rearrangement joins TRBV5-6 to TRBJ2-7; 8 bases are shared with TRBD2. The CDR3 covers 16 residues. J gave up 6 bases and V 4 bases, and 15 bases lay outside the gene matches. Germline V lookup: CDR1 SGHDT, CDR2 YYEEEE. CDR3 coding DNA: TGTGCCAGCAGCCGGGGGGTCGGACTAGCCTTATTCGAGCAGTACTTC. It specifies CASSRGVGLALFEQYF.

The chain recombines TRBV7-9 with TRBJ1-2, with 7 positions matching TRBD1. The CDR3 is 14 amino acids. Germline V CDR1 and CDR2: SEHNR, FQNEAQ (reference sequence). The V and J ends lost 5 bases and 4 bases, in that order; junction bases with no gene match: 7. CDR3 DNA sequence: TGTGCCAGCAGCAGCCAACAGGGGCCCTATGGCTACACCTTC. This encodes CASSSQQGPYGYTF.

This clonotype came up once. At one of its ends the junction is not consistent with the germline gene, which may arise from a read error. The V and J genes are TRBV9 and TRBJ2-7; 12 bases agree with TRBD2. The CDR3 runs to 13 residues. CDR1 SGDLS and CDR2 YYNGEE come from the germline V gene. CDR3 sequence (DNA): TGTGCCAGCAGCGGCCGACTAGCGGGGGCCCCCCACTTC. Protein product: CASSGRLAGAPHF.

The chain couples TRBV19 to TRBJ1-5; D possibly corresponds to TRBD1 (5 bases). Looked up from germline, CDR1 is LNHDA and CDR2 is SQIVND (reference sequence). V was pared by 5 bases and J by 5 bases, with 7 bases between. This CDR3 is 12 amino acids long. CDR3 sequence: CASSFRDQPQHF. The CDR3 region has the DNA TGTGCCAGTAGTTTCAGGGATCAGCCCCAGCATTTT.

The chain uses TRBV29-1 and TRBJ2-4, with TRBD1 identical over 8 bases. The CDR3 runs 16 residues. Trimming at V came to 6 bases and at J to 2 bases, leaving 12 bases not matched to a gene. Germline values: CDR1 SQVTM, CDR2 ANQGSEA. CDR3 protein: CSVVGQGRLTKNIQYF. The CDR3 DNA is TGCAGCGTGGTTGGACAGGGCAGATTGACCAAAAACATTCAGTACTTC.

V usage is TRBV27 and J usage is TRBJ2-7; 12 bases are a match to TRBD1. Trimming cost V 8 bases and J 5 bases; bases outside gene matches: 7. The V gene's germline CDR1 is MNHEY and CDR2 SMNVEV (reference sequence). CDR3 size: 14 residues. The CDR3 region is CASSKGDRGHEQYF. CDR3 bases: TGTGCCAGCTCCAAAGGGGACAGGGGGCACGAGCAGTACTTC.

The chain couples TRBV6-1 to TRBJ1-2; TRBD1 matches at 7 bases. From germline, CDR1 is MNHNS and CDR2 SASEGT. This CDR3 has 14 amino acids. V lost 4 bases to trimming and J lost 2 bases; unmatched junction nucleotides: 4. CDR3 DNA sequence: TGTGCCAGCAGTGCCCAGGGGGAGAACTATGGCTACACCTTC. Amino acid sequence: CASSAQGENYGYTF.

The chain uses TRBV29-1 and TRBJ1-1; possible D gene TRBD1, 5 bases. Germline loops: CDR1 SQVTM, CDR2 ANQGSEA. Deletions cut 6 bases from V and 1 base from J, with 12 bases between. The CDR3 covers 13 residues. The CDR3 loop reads CSVDGGTNTEAFF. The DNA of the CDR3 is TGCAGCGTCGACGGGGGGACGAACACTGAAGCTTTCTTT.

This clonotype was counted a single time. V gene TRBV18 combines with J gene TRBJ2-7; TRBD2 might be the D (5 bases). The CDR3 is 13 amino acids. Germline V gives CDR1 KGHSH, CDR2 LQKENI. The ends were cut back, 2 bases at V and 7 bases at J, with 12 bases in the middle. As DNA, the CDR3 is TGTGCCAGCTCACCAACGGAGGAGAGGGAGCAGTACTTC. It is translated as CASSPTEEREQYF. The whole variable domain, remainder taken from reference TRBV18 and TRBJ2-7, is NAGVMQNPRHLVRRRGQEARLRCSPMKGHSHVYWYRQLPEEGLKFMVYLQKENIIDESGMPKERFSAEFPKEGPSILRIQQVVRGDSAAYFCASSPTEEREQYFGPGTRLTVT.

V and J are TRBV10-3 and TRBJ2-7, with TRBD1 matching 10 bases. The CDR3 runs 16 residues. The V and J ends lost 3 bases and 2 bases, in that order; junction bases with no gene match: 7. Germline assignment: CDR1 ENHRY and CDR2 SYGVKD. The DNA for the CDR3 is TGTGCCATCAGTGACAGGCTGGACAGGGGGACCTACGAGCAGTACTTC. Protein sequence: CAISDRLDRGTYEQYF.

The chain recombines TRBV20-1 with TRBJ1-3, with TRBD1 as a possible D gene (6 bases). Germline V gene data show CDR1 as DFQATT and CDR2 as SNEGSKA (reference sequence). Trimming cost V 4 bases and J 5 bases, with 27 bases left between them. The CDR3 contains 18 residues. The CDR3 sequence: CSAKDQSLAGVTRNTIYF. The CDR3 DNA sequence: TGCAGTGCTAAGGATCAATCCCTCGCAGGGGTCACGCGAAACACCATATATTTT.

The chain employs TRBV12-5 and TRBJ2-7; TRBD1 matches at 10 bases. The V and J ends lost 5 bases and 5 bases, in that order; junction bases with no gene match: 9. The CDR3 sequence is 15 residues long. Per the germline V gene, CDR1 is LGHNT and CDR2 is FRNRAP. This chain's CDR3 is CASGRFSGTGDEQYF. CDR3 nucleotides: TGTGCTAGTGGTCGATTCTCCGGGACAGGGGACGAGCAGTACTTC.

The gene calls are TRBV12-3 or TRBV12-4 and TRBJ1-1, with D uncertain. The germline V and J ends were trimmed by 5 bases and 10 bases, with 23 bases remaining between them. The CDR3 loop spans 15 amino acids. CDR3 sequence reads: CASSPWAGLSYLAFF. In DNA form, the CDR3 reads TGTGCCAGCAGTCCCTGGGCGGGTCTCTCCTATCTAGCTTTCTTT.

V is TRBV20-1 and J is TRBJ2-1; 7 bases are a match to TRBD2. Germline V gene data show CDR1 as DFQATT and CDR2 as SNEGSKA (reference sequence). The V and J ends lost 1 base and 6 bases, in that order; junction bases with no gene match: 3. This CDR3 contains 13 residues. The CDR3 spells CSARGLAANEQFF. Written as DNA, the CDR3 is TGCAGTGCTAGAGGACTAGCCGCCAATGAGCAGTTCTTC.

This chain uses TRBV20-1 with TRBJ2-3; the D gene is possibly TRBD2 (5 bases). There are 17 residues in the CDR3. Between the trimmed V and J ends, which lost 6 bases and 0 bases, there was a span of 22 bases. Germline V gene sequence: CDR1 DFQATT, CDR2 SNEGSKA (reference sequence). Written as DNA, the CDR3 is TGCAGTGCGGCGGCGGGTCGCAAATCGACCAGCACAGATACGCAGTATTTT. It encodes CSAAAGRKSTSTDTQYF.

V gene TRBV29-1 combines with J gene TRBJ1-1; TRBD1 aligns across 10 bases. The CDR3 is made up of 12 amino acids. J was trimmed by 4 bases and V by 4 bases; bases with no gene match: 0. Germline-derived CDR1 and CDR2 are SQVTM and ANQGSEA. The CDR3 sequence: CSVGTGGTEAFF. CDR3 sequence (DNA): TGCAGCGTTGGGACAGGGGGCACTGAAGCTTTCTTT.

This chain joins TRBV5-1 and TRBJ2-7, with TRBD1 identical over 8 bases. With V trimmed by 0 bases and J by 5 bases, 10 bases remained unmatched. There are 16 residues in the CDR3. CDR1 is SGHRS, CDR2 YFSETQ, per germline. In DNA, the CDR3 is TGCGCCAGCAGCTTGGGGACGACAGGGGTTTTTGACGAGCAGTACTTC. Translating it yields CASSLGTTGVFDEQYF.

The CDR3, as DNA: TGCGCCAGCAGCGGATGGGGACTAGCGAGCAATGAGCAGTTCTTC. Translating gives CASSGWGLASNEQFF. This chain uses TRBV5-1 with TRBJ2-1, with 10 bases identical to TRBD2. CDR1 SGHRS and CDR2 YFSETQ come from the germline V gene. V shed 4 bases and J 6 bases; nucleotides not matched to a gene: 7. The CDR3 covers 15 residues.

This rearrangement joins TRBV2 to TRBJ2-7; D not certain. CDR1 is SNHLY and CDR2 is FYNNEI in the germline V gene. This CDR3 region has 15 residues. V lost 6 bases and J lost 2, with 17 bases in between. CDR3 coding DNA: TGTGCCAGCAGCCGTCAGGCGATTGGGGCCTACGAGCAGTACTTC. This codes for CASSRQAIGAYEQYF.

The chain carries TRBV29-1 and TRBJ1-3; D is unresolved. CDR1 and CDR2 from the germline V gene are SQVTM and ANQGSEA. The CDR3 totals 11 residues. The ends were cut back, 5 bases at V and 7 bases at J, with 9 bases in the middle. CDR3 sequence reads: CSVRVGNTIYF. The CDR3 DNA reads TGCAGCGTTCGGGTAGGGAACACCATATATTTT.

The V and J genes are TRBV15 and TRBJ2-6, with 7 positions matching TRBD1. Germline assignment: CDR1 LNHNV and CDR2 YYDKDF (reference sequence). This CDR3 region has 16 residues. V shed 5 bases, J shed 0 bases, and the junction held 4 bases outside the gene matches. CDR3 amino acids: CATSGRQGSGANVLTF. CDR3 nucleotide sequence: TGTGCCACCAGCGGGAGACAGGGCTCTGGGGCCAACGTCCTGACTTTC.